The next 4 T cell receptor beta chains were all read from a single sample in a study of STAT5B mutations in CD4+ large granular lymphocyte leukemia. The repertoire was sequenced with immunoSEQ multiplex PCR; TCRdb's copy has only in-frame clones and lacks some. This table has 20,000 to 25,000 clones, roughly three quarters appearing once. The sample consisted of CD4+ T cells from blood buffy coats. These receptors were taken from a human donor in good health.

The chain combines TRBV19 with TRBJ1-3, with D perhaps TRBD1 (5 bases). The V and J ends lost 6 bases and 3 bases respectively, with 15 bases between them. Germline V lookup: CDR1 LNHDA, CDR2 SQIVND (reference sequence). CDR3 length: 15 residues. The chain's CDR3 is CASRPLDSRGNTIYF. The DNA for the CDR3 is TGTGCCAGTAGACCCCTCGACAGTCGTGGAAACACCATATATTTT.

The chain links TRBV19 to TRBJ1-3; 7 bases match TRBD1. The CDR3 spans 14 residues. V gave up 5 bases and J gave up 4 bases; unmatched junction bases: 5. Germline CDR1 reads LNHDA; CDR2 reads SQIVND (reference sequence). Here the CDR3 reads CASSAGTAGNTIYF. The CDR3 nucleotides read TGTGCCAGTAGTGCCGGGACAGCCGGAAACACCATATATTTT.

The chain couples TRBV7-6 to TRBJ1-1; perhaps TRBD1 as D (5 bases). This CDR3 has 16 amino acids. The germline V and J ends were trimmed by 1 base and 0 bases, with 12 bases remaining between them. The germline CDR1 and CDR2 sequences are SGHVS and FNYEAQ. The CDR3 sequence: CASSLVAGTMNTEAFF. The CDR3 DNA reads TGTGCCAGCAGCTTAGTGGCAGGGACTATGAACACTGAAGCTTTCTTT.

The V and J genes are TRBV5-1 and TRBJ2-5; TRBD2 aligns across 13 bases. CDR1 and CDR2 from the germline V gene are SGHRS and YFSETQ. The CDR3 covers 15 residues. V shed 3 bases and J 4 bases; nucleotides not matched to a gene: 3. The CDR3 reads CASSSLAGGAETQYF. CDR3 nucleotides: TGCGCCAGCAGCTCACTAGCGGGAGGGGCAGAGACCCAGTACTTC. The complete variable domain, with remaining parts taken from reference TRBV5-1 and TRBJ2-5, reads KAGVTQTPRYLIKTRGQQVTLSCSPISGHRSVSWYQQTPGQGLQFLFEYFSETQRNKGNFPGRFSGRQFSNSRSEMNVSTLELGDSALYLCASSSLAGGAETQYFGPGTRLLVL.